The 27 T cell receptor beta chains given below trace back to one sample, sequenced in a study of control samples from healthy donors and cancer patients. TCRdb's copy holds only in-frame clones and misses some; the assay was immunoSEQ multiplex PCR. The profile shows 130,000 to 150,000 clones, 75% to 90% of them singletons. Sequenced material: blood. The origin of the receptors is a man younger than 40 in good health.

The genes are TRBV24-1 and TRBJ2-3, with 13 bases aligning to TRBD2. The CDR3 extends over 18 amino acids. Germline trimming cut 3 bases from V and 5 bases from J; bases unmatched to any gene: 10. The germline gives CDR1 KGHDR, CDR2 SFDVKD. DNA of the CDR3: TGTGCCACCAGTGATCCTTGGACTAGCGGGAGCGTGGGAGATACGCAGTATTTT. It is translated as CATSDPWTSGSVGDTQYF.

The rearrangement links TRBV3-1 (or the pseudogene TRBV3-2) to TRBJ1-4; D may be TRBD1 (5 bases). Per germline, CDR1 LGHDT and CDR2 YNNKEL (reference sequence). Trimming stripped 4 bases from V and 0 bases from J, with 6 bases between. The CDR3 loop spans 14 amino acids. CDR3 in amino acids: CASSRDATNEKLFF. In nucleotides, the CDR3 is TGTGCCAGCAGCCGGGACGCAACTAATGAAAAACTGTTTTTT.

The chain uses TRBV5-8 and TRBJ1-2; possible D gene TRBD1, 5 bases. The CDR3 totals 16 residues. CDR1 and CDR2 from the germline V gene are SGHTS and YDEGEE. Trimming removed 3 bases from V and 4 bases from J, with 19 bases in between. The CDR3 here is CASSSPDTATVYGYTF. CDR3 DNA: TGTGCCAGCAGCTCCCCGGACACTGCAACAGTCTATGGCTACACCTTC. Drawing the rest from reference TRBV5-8 and TRBJ1-2, the complete variable domain is EAGVTQSPTHLIKTRGQQATLRCSPISGHTSVYWYQQALGLGLQFLLWYDEGEERNRGNFPPRFSGRQFPNYSSELNVNALELEDSALYLCASSSPDTATVYGYTFGSGTRLTVV.

This clone was observed a handful of times. The gene calls are TRBV6-5 and TRBJ1-6; D is unresolved. The CDR3 spans 14 residues. Trimming stripped 5 bases from V and 9 bases from J, with 14 bases between. Looked up from germline, CDR1 is MNHEY and CDR2 is SVGAGI. The CDR3 is CASSRTREGSPLHF. The CDR3, as DNA: TGTGCCAGCAGTAGGACCCGGGAGGGTTCACCCCTCCACTTT.

CDR3 bases: TGTGCCAGCAGCCAAGGGGACAAAGGGGGTAGGCGCAATCAGCCCCAGCATTTT. Residues: CASSQGDKGGRRNQPQHF. The chain uses TRBV3-1 (or the pseudogene TRBV3-2) and TRBJ1-5, with D tentatively TRBD1 (6 bases). This CDR3 is built from 18 residues. Per the germline V gene, CDR1 is LGHDT and CDR2 is YNNKEL (reference sequence). With 1 base removed from V and 2 bases from J, the gap between germline ends came to 18 bases.

This clone was seen more than once but under ten times. The V and J genes are TRBV2 and TRBJ2-7, with D possibly being TRBD2 (6 bases). The CDR3 loop spans 14 amino acids. Per the germline V gene, CDR1 is SNHLY and CDR2 is FYNNEI. Trimming took 7 bases from V and 2 from J, leaving 15 bases between them. Written as DNA, the CDR3 is TGTGCCAGCAAGAGGAGCGGGCTAGCCTACGAGCAGTACTTC. Translating it yields CASKRSGLAYEQYF.

CDR3 bases: TGTGCCAGCAGCTCACCGGACAGGGGATCCTACAATGAGCAGTTCTTC. Amino acid sequence: CASSSPDRGSYNEQFF. The chain carries TRBV7-2 and TRBJ2-1; 9 nucleotides match TRBD1. Germline lookup yields CDR1 SGHTA and CDR2 FQGNSA. With 4 bases clipped from V and 1 base from J, the junction kept 5 bases outside the gene matches. This CDR3 is built from 16 residues.

This chain joins TRBV3-1 (or the pseudogene TRBV3-2) and TRBJ2-2; 11 bases match TRBD2. CDR1 and CDR2 from the germline V gene are LGHDT and YNNKEL (reference sequence). V dropped 4 bases and J dropped 0; count of bases not matched to a gene: 7. The CDR3 runs 18 residues. CDR3 sequence (DNA): TGTGCCAGCAGCCGAAAGACTAGCGGGGTGACGAACACCGGGGAGCTGTTTTTT. It specifies CASSRKTSGVTNTGELFF.

The chain uses TRBV5-1 and TRBJ1-2; unclear D gene. The CDR3 covers 15 residues. V shed 0 bases and J shed 8 bases, with 17 bases lying between them. The V gene's germline CDR1 is SGHRS and CDR2 YFSETQ. CDR3 bases: TGCGCCAGCAGCTTGGCCCGGGTTCAAGTAGGGGGCTACACCTTC. Protein sequence: CASSLARVQVGGYTF.

Note on this clone: One end of the junction does not line up with germline, which may come from a read error. The rearrangement joins TRBV24-1 to TRBJ2-7; 7 bases fit TRBD1. The CDR3 has 12 residues. Germline V gene lookup returns CDR1 KGHDR and CDR2 SFDVKD. The CDR3 reads CATSDLIRDRSF. The CDR3 nucleotides are TGTGCCACCAGTGATTTGATCCGGGACAGATCGTTC.

A few counts support this clone. V is TRBV5-1 and J is TRBJ2-7; 10 bases align to TRBD1. The CDR3 is made up of 17 amino acids. V shed 4 bases, J shed 3 bases, and the junction held 13 bases outside the gene matches. Germline CDR1 SGHRS, CDR2 YFSETQ. Written as DNA, the CDR3 is TGCGCCAGCAGCCTGGGGGGACAGGGGTCGATCTACTACGAGCAGTACTTC. It encodes CASSLGGQGSIYYEQYF.

The rearrangement uses TRBV7-3 and TRBJ2-7; 8 bases line up with TRBD1. Germline trimming cut 5 bases from V and 6 bases from J; bases unmatched to any gene: 6. CDR3 size: 13 residues. Germline CDR1 SGHTA, CDR2 FQGTGA. The CDR3 bases are TGTGCCAGCAGCCGGGACAGGCGGAGCGAGCAGTACTTC. Translation: CASSRDRRSEQYF.

The V gene is TRBV5-1, the J gene TRBJ2-1, with 7 bases that match TRBD2. This CDR3 spans 14 amino acids. Per germline, CDR1 SGHRS and CDR2 YFSETQ. The ends lost 2 bases at V and 5 bases at J; junction bases unmatched: 4. The DNA for the CDR3 is TGCGCCAGCAGCTTCGGGACTACCAACAATGAGCAGTTCTTC. Amino acids: CASSFGTTNNEQFF.

The chain joins TRBV12-3 or TRBV12-4 to TRBJ2-5; possibly TRBD2 for D (5 bases). CDR3 length: 12 amino acids. Deletions cut 8 bases from V and 4 bases from J, with 11 bases between. The CDR3 region is CASPRRRETQYF. The CDR3 DNA follows: TGTGCCAGCCCCCGGAGGCGAGAGACCCAGTACTTC.

The chain couples TRBV6-6 to TRBJ2-3; 7 nucleotides agree with TRBD2. This CDR3 region has 15 residues. The junction had 9 bases not matched to a gene; V was cut back by 6 bases and J by 3 bases. The germline V gene encodes CDR1 MNHNY and CDR2 SVGAGI (reference sequence). In DNA, the CDR3 is TGTGCCAGCAGCCCTGGACTAGTTCTAACAGATACGCAGTATTTT. Its translation: CASSPGLVLTDTQYF.

The chain recombines TRBV6-6 with TRBJ1-6, with TRBD1 matching 8 bases. In germline, CDR1 is MNHNY, CDR2 SVGAGI (reference sequence). This CDR3 is 14 amino acids long. Losses at the gene ends were 5 bases for V and 7 bases for J; bases not matched to a gene: 4. CDR3 protein: CASSPRDRNSPLHF. The CDR3 DNA follows: TGTGCCAGCAGTCCCCGGGACAGGAATTCACCCCTCCACTTT.

The chain recombines TRBV20-1 with TRBJ2-2, with D uncertain. Germline V gene sequence: CDR1 DFQATT, CDR2 SNEGSKA (reference sequence). This CDR3 is built from 11 residues. The V and J ends lost 3 bases and 6 bases respectively, with 5 bases between them. CDR3 nucleotides: TGCAGTGCTAGCGAGGCCGGGGAGCTGTTTTTT. Translating it yields CSASEAGELFF.

The genes are TRBV24-1 and TRBJ2-6; D uncertain. Germline assignment: CDR1 KGHDR and CDR2 SFDVKD. The CDR3 consists of 17 residues. Trimming shortened V by 3 bases and J by 0 bases, and 11 bases separated the two germline ends. CDR3 sequence: CATSDPAITSGANVLTF. The CDR3 DNA reads TGTGCCACCAGTGATCCCGCGATTACCTCTGGGGCCAACGTCCTGACTTTC.

This clone has just one count. The chain recombines TRBV23-1 with TRBJ2-2, with no clear D. TRBV23-1 is labeled an ORF, and its function is uncertain. Deletions cut 4 bases from V and 4 bases from J, with 10 bases between. There are 14 residues in the CDR3. The CDR3 loop reads CASSRQAPTGELFF. CDR3 in DNA: TGCGCCAGCAGTCGCCAGGCGCCCACCGGGGAGCTGTTTTTT.

The rearrangement links TRBV21-1 to TRBJ2-3; TRBD2 is the table's D call and was not checked against the DNA. TRBV21-1 is a listed pseudogene. The CDR3 spans 19 residues. CDR3 DNA sequence: TGTGCCAGCAGCAACTCAGGGTACAAGCGGGAGGGTCGTACAGATACGCAGTATTTT. This sequence encodes CASSNSGYKREGRTDTQYF.

The chain recombines TRBV24-1 with TRBJ2-3; D gene uncertain. The germline V and J ends were trimmed by 5 bases and 5 bases, with 7 bases remaining between them. The CDR3 is 12 amino acids. Germline CDR1 KGHDR, CDR2 SFDVKD. CDR3 amino acids: CATSVGRDTQYF. CDR3 coding DNA: TGTGCCACCAGTGTAGGCCGAGATACGCAGTATTTT.

The chain couples TRBV5-4 to TRBJ1-6; weak D call: TRBD1 (6 bases). This CDR3 spans 13 amino acids. V was pared by 4 bases and J by 9 bases, with 11 bases between. Germline assignment: CDR1 SGHNT and CDR2 YYREEE (reference sequence). The CDR3 region has the DNA TGTGCCAGCAGCCCAGGGGAAGGTTCACCCCTCCACTTT. This sequence encodes CASSPGEGSPLHF.

The chain uses TRBV12-3 or TRBV12-4 and TRBJ2-7; a weak D match, TRBD1 (6 bases). V was clipped by 3 bases and J by 5 bases, with 8 bases between them. This CDR3 region has 12 residues. CDR3 DNA: TGTGCCAGCAGTTTCAACAGGGACGAGCAGTACTTC. Protein product: CASSFNRDEQYF.

The chain carries TRBV6-5 and TRBJ1-2; no definite D call. CDR3 length equals 16 residues. CDR1 is MNHEY and CDR2 is SVGAGI in the germline V gene. V lost 0 bases and J lost 0, with 11 bases in between. The CDR3 protein is CASSYSYSTSNYGYTF. The CDR3 nucleotides read TGTGCCAGCAGTTACTCATACAGTACCTCTAACTATGGCTACACCTTC.

The chain employs TRBV11-1 and TRBJ2-5; D is tentatively TRBD1 or TRBD2 (5 bases each). Germline V gene data show CDR1 as SGHAT and CDR2 as FQDESV (reference sequence). The CDR3 consists of 13 residues. V was trimmed by 5 bases and J by 4 bases, leaving 11 bases between them. The CDR3 DNA sequence: TGTGCCAGCAGCGGGACCCTATTAGAGACCCAGTACTTC. Protein product: CASSGTLLETQYF.

The rearrangement links TRBV6-5 to TRBJ1-1; weak D call: TRBD1 (6 bases). The CDR3 loop spans 15 amino acids. The V and J ends lost 0 bases and 5 bases respectively, with 13 bases between them. The germline V gene has CDR1 MNHEY and CDR2 SVGAGI. Written as DNA, the CDR3 is TGTGCCAGCAGTTACTCGAGAGGGGGAGGGACTGAAGCTTTCTTT. Amino acids: CASSYSRGGGTEAFF.

This chain links TRBV9 with TRBJ2-7; TRBD1 matches 7 bases. This CDR3 spans 16 amino acids. The germline V gene has CDR1 SGDLS and CDR2 YYNGEE. Unmatched junction bases numbered 10, after V lost 0 bases and J lost 4 bases. The CDR3 DNA is TGTGCCAGCAGCGTAGTCCCAGAGGGACAGCCTTACGAGCAGTACTTC. This translates into CASSVVPEGQPYEQYF.